The 20 T cell receptor beta chains below all came from one sample that was sequenced in a study of blood T cell repertoires in COVID-19 (dated by TCRdb to 2020 to 2021). Receptor libraries were prepared by the immunoSEQ multiplex PCR assay. TCRdb limited this immuneACCESS table to in-frame rearrangements with V and J called. A share of clones is missing; checked studies link under half to unresolved V genes, and the rest is unexplained. In all, the sample holds around 100,000 clones, and 80% of those were seen once. Together, the top ten hold over 10% of the sample. The sample consisted of peripheral blood. All receptors come from a woman aged 70-85 years with acute or convalescent COVID-19.

The chain carries TRBV18 and TRBJ1-1, with D maybe TRBD1 (6 bases). V dropped 0 bases and J dropped 1 base, with 9 bases sitting between them. This CDR3 region has 15 residues. The germline V gene encodes CDR1 KGHSH and CDR2 LQKENI. The DNA of the CDR3 is TGTGCCAGCTCACCACCAGGACAGTCGAACACTGAAGCTTTCTTT. Amino acids: CASSPPGQSNTEAFF.

CDR3 region: CAISASDRDTDTQYF. The CDR3 DNA sequence: TGTGCCATCAGCGCCTCGGACAGGGATACAGATACGCAGTATTTT. This chain connects TRBV10-3 to TRBJ2-3; 8 bases are shared with TRBD1. Germline CDR1 is ENHRY and CDR2 is SYGVKD. The CDR3 sequence is 15 residues long. J was trimmed by 3 bases and V by 6 bases; bases with no gene match: 8.

The chain has TRBV19 and TRBJ1-1; 8 bases are a match to TRBD1. This CDR3 has 14 amino acids. The ends lost 6 bases at V and 5 bases at J; junction bases unmatched: 8. Germline values: CDR1 LNHDA, CDR2 SQIVND (reference sequence). CDR3 sequence (DNA): TGTGCCAGTAGACCACCAGGGGGCTGGACTGAAGCTTTCTTT. This sequence encodes CASRPPGGWTEAFF.

This clone has a single count. This chain connects TRBV30 to TRBJ1-2; the D gene is possibly TRBD1 (6 bases). Trimming took off 3 bases at V and 4 bases at J, with 12 bases between the two ends. Germline CDR1 and CDR2: GTSNPN and SVGIG (reference sequence). This CDR3 is built from 13 residues. DNA for the CDR3: TGTGCCTGGAGCCCGGGACATTCCTATGGCTACACCTTC. This encodes CAWSPGHSYGYTF. Supplemented by reference TRBV30 and TRBJ1-2, the full variable domain reads SQTIHQWPATLVQPVGSPLSLECTVEGTSNPNLYWYRQAAGRGLQLLFYSVGIGQISSEVPQNLSASRPQDRQFILSSKKLLLSDSGFYLCAWSPGHSYGYTFGSGTRLTVV.

This chain uses TRBV29-1 with TRBJ2-5; tentative D call: TRBD2 (6 bases). CDR1 and CDR2 from the germline V gene are SQVTM and ANQGSEA. This CDR3 spans 11 amino acids. V lost 4 bases to trimming and J lost 7 bases, with 10 bases between them. The CDR3 here is CSVGTEGTQYF. DNA of the CDR3: TGCAGCGTTGGGACGGAGGGGACCCAGTACTTC. Full variable domain (outside the CDR3, taken from reference TRBV29-1 and TRBJ2-5): SAVISQKPSRDICQRGTSLTIQCQVDSQVTMMFWYRQQPGQSLTLIATANQGSEATYESGFVIDKFPISRPNLTFSTLTVSNMSPEDSSIYLCSVGTEGTQYFGPGTRLLVL.

The chain couples TRBV5-1 to TRBJ2-7; 8 nucleotides align to TRBD1. Germline loops: CDR1 SGHRS, CDR2 YFSETQ. The CDR3 loop spans 14 amino acids. The V and J ends lost 2 bases and 2 bases, in that order; junction bases with no gene match: 3. The CDR3, as DNA: TGCGCCAGCAGCTTCGGGACAGGAGCCTACGAGCAGTACTTC. This translates into CASSFGTGAYEQYF.

The chain couples TRBV10-3 to TRBJ1-5; D perhaps matches TRBD1 (6 bases). Trimming removed 0 bases from V and 6 bases from J, with 15 bases in between. Germline V CDR1 and CDR2: ENHRY, SYGVKD. This CDR3 contains 16 residues. The chain's CDR3 is CAISESYEPGVQPQHF. CDR3 nucleotides: TGTGCCATCAGTGAGTCTTACGAGCCAGGGGTTCAGCCCCAGCATTTT.

The V call is TRBV7-6, the J call TRBJ1-2, with 8 bases fitting TRBD1. CDR1 SGHVS and CDR2 FNYEAQ come from the germline V gene. The CDR3 covers 16 residues. V shed 3 bases and J 6 bases; nucleotides not matched to a gene: 12. The CDR3 protein is CASSFGQGAGVNGYTF. The CDR3 coding sequence is TGTGCCAGCAGCTTCGGACAGGGAGCAGGGGTGAATGGCTACACCTTC.

The rearrangement joins TRBV7-8 to TRBJ2-1; TRBD2 matches at 7 bases. Germline CDR1 reads SGHVS; CDR2 reads FQNEAQ. This CDR3 spans 15 amino acids. V lost 0 bases to trimming and J lost 4 bases; unmatched junction nucleotides: 3. The CDR3 DNA reads TGTGCCAGCAGCTTAGCCGGGACTACTTACAATGAGCAGTTCTTC. This translates into CASSLAGTTYNEQFF.

This chain connects TRBV7-2 to TRBJ2-1, with TRBD2 matching over 11 bases. The CDR3 consists of 15 residues. Trimming at V came to 5 bases and at J to 3 bases, leaving 3 bases not matched to a gene. CDR1 and CDR2 (germline): SGHTA, FQGNSA. The CDR3 nucleotides are TGTGCCAGCAGCGCGGGACTAGCGGTCTACAATGAGCAGTTCTTC. This codes for CASSAGLAVYNEQFF.

The chain couples TRBV5-4 to TRBJ2-7; tentative D call: TRBD2 (7 bases). This CDR3 comprises 16 residues. V shed 7 bases and J shed 2 bases, with 22 bases lying between them. The V gene's germline CDR1 is SGHNT and CDR2 YYREEE (reference sequence). As DNA, the CDR3 is TGTGCCAGCGGATTCGGGGGAGGGGGAGGTGCCTACGAGCAGTACGTC. This translates into CASGFGGGGGAYEQYV.

The chain has TRBV12-5 and TRBJ2-5, with 12 bases identical to TRBD1. V lost 8 bases, J lost 2 bases, and 9 bases stayed unmatched. The CDR3 is 16 residues long. Germline V gene data show CDR1 as LGHNT and CDR2 as FRNRAP. The CDR3 region has the DNA TGTGCTAGTATCACAGGGACAGGGGGCGAACAAGAGACCCAGTACTTC. It encodes CASITGTGGEQETQYF.

J is TRBJ1-6 and V is TRBV29-1, with TRBD1 identical over 11 bases. The V gene end was trimmed by 6 bases and the J gene end by 0 bases; junction bases not matched to a gene: 13. CDR1 is SQVTM and CDR2 is ANQGSEA in the germline V gene. This CDR3 region has 19 residues. CDR3 residues: CSVETGTGGYSSYNSPLHF. In DNA form, the CDR3 reads TGCAGCGTCGAAACCGGGACAGGGGGTTACAGCTCCTATAATTCACCCCTCCACTTT.

The chain is built from TRBV5-5 and TRBJ2-7, with D tentatively TRBD2 (6 bases). Germline V gives CDR1 SGHKS, CDR2 YYEKEE (reference sequence). This CDR3 is built from 13 residues. The V end lost 4 bases, the J end lost 7 bases, and 15 bases lay between the germline ends. The CDR3 region has the DNA TGTGCCAGCAGCCGACTGGACTACTGGGAGCAGTACTTC. It is translated as CASSRLDYWEQYF.

The rearrangement links TRBV7-2 to TRBJ1-2, with a tentative D call TRBD1 (6 bases). V lost 5 bases and J 4 bases, leaving 20 bases between the germline ends. This CDR3 has 16 amino acids. The V gene's germline CDR1 is SGHTA and CDR2 FQGNSA. CDR3 residues: CASSLGGGSTIYGYTF. CDR3 DNA: TGTGCCAGCAGCCTGGGTGGGGGCTCGACTATCTATGGCTACACCTTC. The whole variable domain, remainder taken from reference TRBV7-2 and TRBJ1-2, is GAGVSQSPSNKVTEKGKDVELRCDPISGHTALYWYRQSLGQGLEFLIYFQGNSAPDKSGLPSDRFSAERTGGSVSTLTIQRTQQEDSAVYLCASSLGGGSTIYGYTFGSGTRLTVV.

This chain uses TRBV10-3 with TRBJ1-1; the D is unclear. Looked up from germline, CDR1 is ENHRY and CDR2 is SYGVKD. This CDR3 is 11 amino acids long. V was pared by 4 bases and J by 3 bases, with 3 bases between. The DNA for the CDR3 is TGTGCCATCAGTGGAGACACTGAAGCTTTCTTT. As protein: CAISGDTEAFF.

The chain carries TRBV7-2 and TRBJ2-4, with D maybe TRBD2 (5 bases). Trimming shortened V by 2 bases and J by 8 bases, and 13 bases separated the two germline ends. The CDR3 runs to 14 residues. Germline V lookup: CDR1 SGHTA, CDR2 FQGNSA. CDR3 bases: TGTGCCAGCAGCTTATTTCGGGGATCGGACATTCAGTACTTC. Protein product: CASSLFRGSDIQYF.

This rearrangement joins TRBV5-8 to TRBJ1-2; TRBD1 is a possible D gene (6 bases). Germline CDR1 SGHTS, CDR2 YDEGEE. The CDR3 length is 14 residues. Trimming left V 4 bases short and J 4 bases short, with 14 bases between. The CDR3 protein is CASSRGQITYGYTF. In DNA, the CDR3 is TGTGCCAGCAGCAGAGGACAGATAACCTATGGCTACACCTTC.

This chain joins TRBV21-1 and TRBJ1-1; TRBD1 is the table's D call and was not checked against the DNA. TRBV21-1 is listed as a pseudogene. This CDR3 region has 16 residues. The CDR3 bases are TGTGCCAGCAGCAATAATAGGACAGACACGAACACTGAAGCTTTCTTT. Translated, it gives CASSNNRTDTNTEAFF.

The CDR3 loop reads CASSPSRDSYGYTF. CDR3 sequence (DNA): TGTGCCAGCTCACCCTCCCGGGACAGCTATGGCTACACCTTC. The rearrangement links TRBV18 to TRBJ1-2, with 7 bases matching TRBD1. CDR1 is KGHSH, CDR2 LQKENI, per germline. The CDR3 covers 14 residues. V shed 3 bases and J 4 bases; nucleotides not matched to a gene: 5. The full variable domain, rest sourced from reference TRBV18 and TRBJ1-2, is NAGVMQNPRHLVRRRGQEARLRCSPMKGHSHVYWYRQLPEEGLKFMVYLQKENIIDESGMPKERFSAEFPKEGPSILRIQQVVRGDSAAYFCASSPSRDSYGYTFGSGTRLTVV.